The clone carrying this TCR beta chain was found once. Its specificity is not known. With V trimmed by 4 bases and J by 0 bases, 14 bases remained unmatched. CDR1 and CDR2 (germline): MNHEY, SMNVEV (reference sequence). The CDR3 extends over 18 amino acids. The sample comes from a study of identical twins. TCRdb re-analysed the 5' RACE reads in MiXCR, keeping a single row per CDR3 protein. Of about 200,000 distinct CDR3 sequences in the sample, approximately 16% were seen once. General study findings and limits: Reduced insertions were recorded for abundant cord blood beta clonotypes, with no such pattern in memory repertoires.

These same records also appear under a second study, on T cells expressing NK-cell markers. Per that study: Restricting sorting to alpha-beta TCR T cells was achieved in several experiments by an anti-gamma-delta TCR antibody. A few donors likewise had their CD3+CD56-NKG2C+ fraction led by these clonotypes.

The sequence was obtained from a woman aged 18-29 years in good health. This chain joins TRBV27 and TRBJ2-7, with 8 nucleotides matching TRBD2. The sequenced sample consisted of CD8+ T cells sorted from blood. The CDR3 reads CASSYRGGGGLFSYEQYF. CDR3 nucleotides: TGTGCCAGCAGTTATCGGGGGGGCGGGGGCCTATTCTCCTACGAGCAGTACTTC.